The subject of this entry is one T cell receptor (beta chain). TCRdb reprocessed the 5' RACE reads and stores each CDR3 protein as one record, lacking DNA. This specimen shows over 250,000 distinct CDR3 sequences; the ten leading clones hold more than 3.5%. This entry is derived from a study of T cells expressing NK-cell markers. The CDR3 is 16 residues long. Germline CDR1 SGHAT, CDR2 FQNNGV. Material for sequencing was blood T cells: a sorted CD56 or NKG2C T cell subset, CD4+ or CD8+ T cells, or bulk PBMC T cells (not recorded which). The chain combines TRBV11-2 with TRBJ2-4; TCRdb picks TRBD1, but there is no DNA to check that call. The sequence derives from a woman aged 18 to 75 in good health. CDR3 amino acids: CASSKTGGAIKNIQYF.